This T cell receptor (beta chain) was retrieved from a study of T cell responses to AZD1222 COVID-19 vaccine. Study as a whole: Both about-4-week and about-12-week second-dose recipients were combined. Study-level points and caveats: Once two AZD1222 doses were given, Spike-specific TCR breadth and depth went up. Mapped onto spike, vaccine-associated CD4 TCRs spanned it and were dominant at 160-218 and 743-854.

The CDR3 spans 16 residues, counting both ends. This table comes from immunoSEQ multiplex PCR, and its TCRdb copy is limited to in-frame clones, with some not included. The sample lists 200,000 or so clones, about 90% seen once, with under 6.5% in the top ten. Remarks on this clone: No antigen is known for it. The DNA is omitted, as the CDR3 cannot be located on it reliably, and the CDR3 follows TCRdb's listing.

The sample here was peripheral blood, taken on day 0 of AZD1222 vaccination. This clonotype was obtained from an adult in good health. This chain joins TRBV21-1 and TRBJ2-4. TRBV21-1 corresponds to a pseudogene. CDR3 residues: CASSKVGIGAKNIQYF.